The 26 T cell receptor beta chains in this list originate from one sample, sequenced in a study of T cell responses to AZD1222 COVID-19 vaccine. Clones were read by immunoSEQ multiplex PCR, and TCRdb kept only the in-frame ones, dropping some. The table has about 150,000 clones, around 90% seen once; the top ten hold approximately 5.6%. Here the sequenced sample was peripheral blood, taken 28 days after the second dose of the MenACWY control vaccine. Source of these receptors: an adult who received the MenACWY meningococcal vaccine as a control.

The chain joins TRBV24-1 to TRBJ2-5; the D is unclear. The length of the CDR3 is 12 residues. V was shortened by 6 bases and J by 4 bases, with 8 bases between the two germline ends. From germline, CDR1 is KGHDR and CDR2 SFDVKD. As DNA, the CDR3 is TGTGCCACCAGTAGCGATACAGAGACCCAGTACTTC. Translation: CATSSDTETQYF.

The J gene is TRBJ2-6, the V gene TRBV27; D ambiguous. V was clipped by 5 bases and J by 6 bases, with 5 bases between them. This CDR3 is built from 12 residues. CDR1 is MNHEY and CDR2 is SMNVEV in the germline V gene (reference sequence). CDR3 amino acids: CASSASANVLTF. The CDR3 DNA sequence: TGTGCCAGCAGTGCTTCGGCCAACGTCCTGACTTTC.

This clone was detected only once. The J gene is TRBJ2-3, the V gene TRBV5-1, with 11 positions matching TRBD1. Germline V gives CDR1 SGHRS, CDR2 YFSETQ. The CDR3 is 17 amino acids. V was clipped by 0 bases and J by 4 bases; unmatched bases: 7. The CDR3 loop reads CASSLVRTGGGADTQYF. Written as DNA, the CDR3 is TGCGCCAGCAGCTTGGTTAGGACAGGGGGCGGCGCAGATACGCAGTATTTT. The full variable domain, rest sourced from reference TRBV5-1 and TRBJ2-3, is KAGVTQTPRYLIKTRGQQVTLSCSPISGHRSVSWYQQTPGQGLQFLFEYFSETQRNKGNFPGRFSGRQFSNSRSEMNVSTLELGDSALYLCASSLVRTGGGADTQYFGPGTRLTVL.

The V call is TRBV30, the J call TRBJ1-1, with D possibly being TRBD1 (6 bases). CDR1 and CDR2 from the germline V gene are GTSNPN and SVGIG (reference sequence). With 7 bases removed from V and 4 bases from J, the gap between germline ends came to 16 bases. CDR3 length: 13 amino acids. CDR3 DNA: TGTGCCTTGAAGTCAAAAGGGGGCACTGAAGCTTTCTTT. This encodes CALKSKGGTEAFF.

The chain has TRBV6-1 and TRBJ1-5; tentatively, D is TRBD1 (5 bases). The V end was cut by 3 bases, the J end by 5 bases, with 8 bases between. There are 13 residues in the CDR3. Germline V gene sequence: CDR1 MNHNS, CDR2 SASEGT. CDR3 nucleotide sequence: TGTGCCAGCAGTGACAGGGTTCATCAGCCCCAGCATTTT. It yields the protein CASSDRVHQPQHF.

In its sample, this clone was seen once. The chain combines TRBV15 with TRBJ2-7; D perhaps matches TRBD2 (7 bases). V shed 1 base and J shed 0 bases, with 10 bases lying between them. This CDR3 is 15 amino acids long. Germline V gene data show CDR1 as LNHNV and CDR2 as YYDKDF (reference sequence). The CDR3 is CATSRGRGGSYEQYF. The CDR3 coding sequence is TGTGCCACCAGCAGAGGAAGGGGGGGCTCCTACGAGCAGTACTTC.

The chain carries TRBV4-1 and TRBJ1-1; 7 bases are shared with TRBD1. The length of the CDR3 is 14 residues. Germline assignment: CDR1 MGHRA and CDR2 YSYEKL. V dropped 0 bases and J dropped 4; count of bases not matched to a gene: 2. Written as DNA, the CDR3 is TGCGCCAGCAGCCAAGAGGCAGGGGGCACTGAAGCTTTCTTT. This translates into CASSQEAGGTEAFF.

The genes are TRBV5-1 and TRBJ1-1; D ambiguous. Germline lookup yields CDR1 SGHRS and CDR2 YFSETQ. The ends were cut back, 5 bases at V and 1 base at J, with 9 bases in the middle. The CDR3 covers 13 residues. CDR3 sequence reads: CASRSIPNTEAFF. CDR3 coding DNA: TGCGCCAGCAGGAGCATACCGAACACTGAAGCTTTCTTT.

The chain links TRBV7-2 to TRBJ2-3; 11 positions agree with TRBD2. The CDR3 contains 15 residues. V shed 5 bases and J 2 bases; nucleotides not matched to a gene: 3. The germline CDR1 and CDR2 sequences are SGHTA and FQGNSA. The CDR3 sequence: CASSNSGGATDTQYF. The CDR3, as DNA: TGTGCCAGCAGCAATAGCGGGGGGGCCACAGATACGCAGTATTTT.

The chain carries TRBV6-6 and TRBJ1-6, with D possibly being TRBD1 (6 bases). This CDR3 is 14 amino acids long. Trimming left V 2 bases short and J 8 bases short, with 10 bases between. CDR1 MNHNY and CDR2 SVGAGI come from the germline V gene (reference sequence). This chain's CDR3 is CASSYVGGDSPLHF. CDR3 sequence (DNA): TGTGCCAGCAGTTACGTAGGGGGAGATTCACCCCTCCACTTT.

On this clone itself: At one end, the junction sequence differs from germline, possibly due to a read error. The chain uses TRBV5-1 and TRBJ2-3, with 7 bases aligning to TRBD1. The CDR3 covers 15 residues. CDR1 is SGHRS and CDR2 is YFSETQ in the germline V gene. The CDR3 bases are TGCGCCAGCTGCTTAAAGGACAGGTTCACAGATACGCAGTATTTT. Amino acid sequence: CASCLKDRFTDTQYF. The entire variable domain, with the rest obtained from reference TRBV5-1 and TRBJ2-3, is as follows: KAGVTQTPRYLIKTRGQQVTLSCSPISGHRSVSWYQQTPGQGLQFLFEYFSETQRNKGNFPGRFSGRQFSNSRSEMNVSTLELGDSALYLCASCLKDRFTDTQYFGPGTRLTVL.

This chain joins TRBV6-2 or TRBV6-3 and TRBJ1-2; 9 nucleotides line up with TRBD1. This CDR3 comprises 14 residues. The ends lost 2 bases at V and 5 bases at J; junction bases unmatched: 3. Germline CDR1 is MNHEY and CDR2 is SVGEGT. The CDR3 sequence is CASSYPTGGYGYTF. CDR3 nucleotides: TGTGCCAGCAGTTACCCGACAGGGGGATATGGCTACACCTTC.

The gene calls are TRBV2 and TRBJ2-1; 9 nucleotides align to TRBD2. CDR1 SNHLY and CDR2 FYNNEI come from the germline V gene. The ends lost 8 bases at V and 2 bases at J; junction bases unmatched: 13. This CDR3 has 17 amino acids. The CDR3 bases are TGTGCCAGCTGGCTAGTTAGGGCTAGCGGGACCTACAATGAGCAGTTCTTC. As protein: CASWLVRASGTYNEQFF.

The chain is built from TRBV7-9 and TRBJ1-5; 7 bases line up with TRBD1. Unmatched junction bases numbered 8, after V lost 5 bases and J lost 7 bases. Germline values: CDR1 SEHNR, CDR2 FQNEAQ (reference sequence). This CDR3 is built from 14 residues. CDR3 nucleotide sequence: TGTGCCAGCAGCCTTTCGACAGGGTCCCAGCCCCAGCATTTT. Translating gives CASSLSTGSQPQHF. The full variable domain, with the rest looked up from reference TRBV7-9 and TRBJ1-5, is DTGVSQNPRHKITKRGQNVTFRCDPISEHNRLYWYRQTLGQGPEFLTYFQNEAQLEKSRLLSDRFSAERPKGSFSTLEIQRTEQGDSAMYLCASSLSTGSQPQHFGDGTRLSIL.

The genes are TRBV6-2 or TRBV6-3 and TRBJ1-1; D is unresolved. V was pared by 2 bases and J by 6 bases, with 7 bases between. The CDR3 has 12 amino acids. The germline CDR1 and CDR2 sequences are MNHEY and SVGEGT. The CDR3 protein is CASSYKGSEAFF. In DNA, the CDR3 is TGTGCCAGCAGTTACAAAGGGTCTGAAGCTTTCTTT.

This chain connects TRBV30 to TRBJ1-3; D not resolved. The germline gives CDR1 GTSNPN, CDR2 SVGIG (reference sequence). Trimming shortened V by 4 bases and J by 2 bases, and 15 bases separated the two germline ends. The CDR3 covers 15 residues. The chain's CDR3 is CAWTGFSNPGNTIYF. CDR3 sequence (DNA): TGTGCCTGGACGGGGTTCTCGAACCCTGGAAACACCATATATTTT.

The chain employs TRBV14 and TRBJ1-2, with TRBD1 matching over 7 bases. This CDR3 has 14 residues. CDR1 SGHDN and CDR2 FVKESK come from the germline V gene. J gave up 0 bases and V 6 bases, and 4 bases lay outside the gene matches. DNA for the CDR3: TGTGCCAGCAGTCGACAGGGTTCTAACTATGGCTACACCTTC. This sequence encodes CASSRQGSNYGYTF. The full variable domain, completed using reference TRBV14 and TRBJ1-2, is EAGVTQFPSHSVIEKGQTVTLRCDPISGHDNLYWYRRVMGKEIKFLLHFVKESKQDESGMPNNRFLAERTGGTYSTLKVQPAELEDSGVYFCASSRQGSNYGYTFGSGTRLTVV.

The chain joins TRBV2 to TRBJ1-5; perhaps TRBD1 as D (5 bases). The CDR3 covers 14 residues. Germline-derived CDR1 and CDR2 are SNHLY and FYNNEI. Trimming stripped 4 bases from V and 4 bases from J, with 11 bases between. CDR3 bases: TGTGCCAGCAGTGCGGGGGGTCGGAATCAGCCCCAGCATTTT. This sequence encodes CASSAGGRNQPQHF. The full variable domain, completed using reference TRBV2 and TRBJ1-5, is EPEVTQTPSHQVTQMGQEVILRCVPISNHLYFYWYRQILGQKVEFLVSFYNNEISEKSEIFDDQFSVERPDGSNFTLKIRSTKLEDSAMYFCASSAGGRNQPQHFGDGTRLSIL.

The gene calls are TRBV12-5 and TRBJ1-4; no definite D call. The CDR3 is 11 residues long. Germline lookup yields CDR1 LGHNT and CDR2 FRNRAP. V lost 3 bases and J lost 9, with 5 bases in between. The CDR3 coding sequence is TGTGCTAGTGGTTTAGAGAAAAAACTGTTTTTT. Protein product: CASGLEKKLFF.

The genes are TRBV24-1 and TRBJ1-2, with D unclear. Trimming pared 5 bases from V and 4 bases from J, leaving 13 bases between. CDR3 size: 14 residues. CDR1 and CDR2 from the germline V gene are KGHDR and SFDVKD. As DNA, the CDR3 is TGTGCCACCAGTGTTGCGGAGTCCGGCTATGGCTACACCTTC. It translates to CATSVAESGYGYTF.

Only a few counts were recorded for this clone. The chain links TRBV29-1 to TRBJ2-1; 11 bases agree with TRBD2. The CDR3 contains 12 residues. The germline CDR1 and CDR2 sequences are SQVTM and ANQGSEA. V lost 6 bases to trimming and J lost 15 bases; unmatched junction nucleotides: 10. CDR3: CSVYLAGGGWFF. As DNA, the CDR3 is TGCAGCGTGTATCTAGCGGGAGGCGGTTGGTTCTTC.

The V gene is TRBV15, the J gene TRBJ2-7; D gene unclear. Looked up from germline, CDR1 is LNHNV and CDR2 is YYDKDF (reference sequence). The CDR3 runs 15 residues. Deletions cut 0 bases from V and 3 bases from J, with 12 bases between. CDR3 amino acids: CATSRDRSRNYEQYF. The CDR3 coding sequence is TGTGCCACCAGCAGAGATCGTTCTAGAAACTACGAGCAGTACTTC. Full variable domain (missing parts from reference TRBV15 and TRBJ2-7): DAMVIQNPRYQVTQFGKPVTLSCSQTLNHNVMYWYQQKSSQAPKLLFHYYDKDFNNEADTPDNFQSRRPNTSFCFLDIRSPGLGDTAMYLCATSRDRSRNYEQYFGPGTRLTVT.

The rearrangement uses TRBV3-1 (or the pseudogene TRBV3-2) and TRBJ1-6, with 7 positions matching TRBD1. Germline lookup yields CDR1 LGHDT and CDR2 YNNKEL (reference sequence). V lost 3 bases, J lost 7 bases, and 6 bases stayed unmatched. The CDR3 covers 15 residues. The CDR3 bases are TGTGCCAGCAGCCAGGCAGGGGGGGGAAATTCACCCCTCCACTTT. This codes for CASSQAGGGNSPLHF.

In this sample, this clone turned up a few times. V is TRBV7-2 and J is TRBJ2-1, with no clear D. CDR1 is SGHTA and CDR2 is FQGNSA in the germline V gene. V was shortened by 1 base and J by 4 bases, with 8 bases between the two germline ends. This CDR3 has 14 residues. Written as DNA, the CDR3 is TGTGCCAGCAGCTTAGTTCGTGGATACAATGAGCAGTTCTTC. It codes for CASSLVRGYNEQFF.

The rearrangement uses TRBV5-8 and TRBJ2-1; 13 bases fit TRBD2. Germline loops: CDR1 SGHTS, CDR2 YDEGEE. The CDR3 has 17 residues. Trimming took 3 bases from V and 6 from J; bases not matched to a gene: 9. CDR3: CASSSKTSGGAGNEQFF. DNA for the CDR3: TGTGCCAGCAGCTCTAAAACTAGCGGGGGGGCAGGCAATGAGCAGTTCTTC. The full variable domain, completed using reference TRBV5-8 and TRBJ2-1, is EAGVTQSPTHLIKTRGQQATLRCSPISGHTSVYWYQQALGLGLQFLLWYDEGEERNRGNFPPRFSGRQFPNYSSELNVNALELEDSALYLCASSSKTSGGAGNEQFFGPGTRLTVL.

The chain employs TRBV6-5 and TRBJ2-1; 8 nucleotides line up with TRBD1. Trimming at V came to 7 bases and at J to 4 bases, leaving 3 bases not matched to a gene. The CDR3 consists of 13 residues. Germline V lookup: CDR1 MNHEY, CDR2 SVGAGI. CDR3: CASTRGLYNEQFF. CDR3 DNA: TGTGCCAGCACCAGGGGGCTATACAATGAGCAGTTCTTC.